This T cell receptor beta chain was sequenced in a study of CXCR3-negative and CXCR3-positive naive CD8 T cells. Overall study findings and caveats: TCR interaction strength was inferred from TRB CDR3 physicochemistry, as CD5 matched across naive subsets. Naive CXCR3-positive cells had TRB CDR3s more hydrophobic than those of CXCR3-negative naive cells.

Concerning this clonotype: Antigen: not known.

UMI-labeled 5' RACE yielded the TRB cDNA libraries. TCRdb reprocessed the 5' RACE reads, keeping one entry per CDR3 protein, no DNA. This repertoire includes around 130,000 distinct CDR3 sequences. CDR1 is LNHDA, CDR2 SQIVND, per germline (reference sequence). The CDR3 is 13 amino acids. The chain joins TRBV19 to TRBJ2-7; the TCRdb D gene call, TRBD1, has no DNA to confirm it. The sequencing sample was made of naive CXCR3+ CD8+ T cells from blood. Subset defined: CD45RO-CCR7+CD27+CD95- naive CD8+ T cells expressing CXCR3 (TNR3+). The origin of this receptor is a human donor in good health. Some clones in this sample may be carry-over from other donors' samples. The CDR3 sequence is CASSTGQGIGQYF.